The text below deals with one T cell receptor beta chain. The method was immunoSEQ multiplex PCR; TCRdb's version includes in-frame clones alone and lacks a portion of them. This sample has roughly 80,000 clones; over 75% occur once, and the top ten carry 5.4%. This record belongs to a study of T cell responses to AZD1222 COVID-19 vaccine. The length of the CDR3 is 11 residues. Germline CDR1 reads KGHSH; CDR2 reads LQKENI. V was trimmed by 3 bases and J by 7 bases, leaving 3 bases between them. This specimen consisted of peripheral blood, obtained 28 days after the second AZD1222 dose. The clonotype originates from an adult who received the AZD1222 COVID-19 vaccine. The J gene is TRBJ2-2, the V gene TRBV18; no clear D. CDR3 protein: CASSPNGELFF. CDR3 sequence (DNA): TGTGCCAGCTCACCGAACGGGGAGCTGTTTTTT.